The next 24 T cell receptor beta chains were all read from a single sample in a study of T cell responses to AZD1222 COVID-19 vaccine. Sequencing was performed with immunoSEQ multiplex PCR; in TCRdb, only in-frame clones are kept and a portion is missing. This table holds 150,000 to 200,000 clones, around 87% found once. Sequenced material: peripheral blood, taken on day 0 of MenACWY control vaccination. Receptors originate from an adult in good health.

The chain has TRBV2 and TRBJ1-1; D is ambiguous. There are 13 residues in the CDR3. The ends were cut back, 4 bases at V and 5 bases at J, with 11 bases in the middle. The germline gives CDR1 SNHLY, CDR2 FYNNEI. The CDR3 nucleotides are TGTGCCAGCAGTGCTCGAACCGGGACTGAAGCTTTCTTT. Protein sequence: CASSARTGTEAFF. The variable domain in full, with the rest retrieved from reference TRBV2 and TRBJ1-1, is EPEVTQTPSHQVTQMGQEVILRCVPISNHLYFYWYRQILGQKVEFLVSFYNNEISEKSEIFDDQFSVERPDGSNFTLKIRSTKLEDSAMYFCASSARTGTEAFFGQGTRLTVV.

The chain links TRBV9 to TRBJ1-6; 7 bases are a match to TRBD1. Germline V gives CDR1 SGDLS, CDR2 YYNGEE. The junction had 5 bases not matched to a gene; V was cut back by 1 base and J by 1 base. The CDR3 is made up of 17 amino acids. CDR3 coding DNA: TGTGCCAGCAGCGTAAGCCCAGGGGGTTCCTATAATTCACCCCTCCACTTT. The encoded protein is CASSVSPGGSYNSPLHF.

J is TRBJ2-1 and V is TRBV24-1; a weak D match, TRBD2 (5 bases). Between the trimmed V and J ends, which lost 4 bases and 9 bases, there was a span of 12 bases. This CDR3 comprises 13 residues. The germline V gene has CDR1 KGHDR and CDR2 SFDVKD. The CDR3 coding sequence is TGTGCCACCAGTGACGAGGGAGATGGTGAGCAGTTCTTC. This sequence encodes CATSDEGDGEQFF.

This clone came up once. This chain uses TRBV21-1 with TRBJ1-2; the D call TRBD1 from the table was never checked on the DNA. TRBV21-1 is a pseudogene. The CDR3 runs to 21 residues. The CDR3 DNA reads as TGTGCCAGCAGCAAAAAGGCAAGGCAGGTAAACCCCAGGGGCTTTATCTATGGCTACACCTTC. The encoded protein is CASSKKARQVNPRGFIYGYTF.

The gene calls are TRBV28 and TRBJ2-7, with D hard to call. CDR1 is MDHEN and CDR2 is SYDVKM in the germline V gene. The CDR3 covers 13 residues. Trimming cost V 6 bases and J 4 bases, with 13 bases left between them. The CDR3 loop reads CASSSGAEYEQYF. CDR3 coding DNA: TGTGCCAGCAGCTCTGGAGCCGAATACGAGCAGTACTTC.

The chain has TRBV19 and TRBJ2-7, with 7 bases that match TRBD1. Germline V CDR1 and CDR2: LNHDA, SQIVND (reference sequence). Trimming at V came to 7 bases and at J to 6 bases, leaving 6 bases not matched to a gene. The length of the CDR3 is 12 residues. The CDR3 sequence is CASTDRIGEQYF. DNA for the CDR3: TGTGCCAGTACGGACAGGATCGGCGAGCAGTACTTC.

J is TRBJ2-2 and V is TRBV2; tentatively, D is TRBD1 (5 bases). V was cut by 7 bases and J by 0 bases, with 12 bases left in between. The CDR3 runs to 15 residues. Germline V gene sequence: CDR1 SNHLY, CDR2 FYNNEI. The CDR3 reads CASKKETANTGELFF. The CDR3 region has the DNA TGTGCCAGCAAGAAAGAGACAGCGAACACCGGGGAGCTGTTTTTT.

This clone showed up just a few times. The chain joins TRBV4-1 to TRBJ2-5; 10 positions match TRBD2. CDR1 and CDR2 (germline): MGHRA, YSYEKL. This CDR3 region has 16 residues. The V segment lost 1 base and the J segment 5 bases; nucleotides outside the gene matches: 7. This CDR3 is CASSQGFTSGIETQYF. CDR3 DNA: TGCGCCAGCAGCCAAGGGTTCACTAGCGGGATCGAGACCCAGTACTTC.

The gene calls are TRBV11-2 and TRBJ2-7; D gene unclear. Germline V gene data show CDR1 as SGHAT and CDR2 as FQNNGV. The CDR3 extends over 13 amino acids. The germline V and J ends were trimmed by 1 base and 0 bases, with 4 bases remaining between them. CDR3: CASSLGNSYEQYF. In DNA, the CDR3 is TGTGCCAGCAGCTTAGGGAACTCCTACGAGCAGTACTTC.

The sample holds a few counts of this clone. The CDR3 DNA follows: TGTGCCAGCAGCGTAGCTGTGGGCGGAAACACCATATATTTT. Translating gives CASSVAVGGNTIYF. The chain links TRBV9 to TRBJ1-3; D uncertain. Germline V gene lookup returns CDR1 SGDLS and CDR2 YYNGEE. V was trimmed by 0 bases and J by 4 bases, leaving 8 bases between them. The CDR3 loop spans 14 amino acids.

The chain is built from TRBV4-1 and TRBJ1-5, with D hard to call. Germline V gives CDR1 MGHRA, CDR2 YSYEKL. The germline V and J ends were trimmed by 2 bases and 6 bases, with 11 bases remaining between them. This CDR3 comprises 14 residues. The CDR3 here is CASSQSDEGQPQHF. The CDR3 DNA sequence: TGCGCCAGCAGCCAATCGGATGAGGGTCAGCCCCAGCATTTT.

This clone was seen more than once but under ten times. The rearrangement uses TRBV3-1 (or the pseudogene TRBV3-2) and TRBJ2-7, with 10 bases identical to TRBD2. V was clipped by 6 bases and J by 2 bases; unmatched bases: 7. CDR1 is LGHDT and CDR2 is YNNKEL in the germline V gene (reference sequence). This CDR3 spans 15 amino acids. CDR3 protein: CASSHSSGSPYEQYF. The CDR3 nucleotides are TGTGCCAGCAGTCATTCTAGCGGGAGCCCCTACGAGCAGTACTTC.

The chain links TRBV15 to TRBJ1-6, with D perhaps matching TRBD1 (5 bases). This CDR3 region has 16 residues. CDR1 is LNHNV, CDR2 YYDKDF, per germline (reference sequence). V was trimmed by 8 bases and J by 7 bases, leaving 21 bases between them. This CDR3 reads CATCKGGTGGNSPLHF. CDR3 bases: TGTGCCACCTGTAAAGGAGGGACCGGAGGAAATTCACCCCTCCACTTT. The complete variable domain, with remaining parts taken from reference TRBV15 and TRBJ1-6, reads DAMVIQNPRYQVTQFGKPVTLSCSQTLNHNVMYWYQQKSSQAPKLLFHYYDKDFNNEADTPDNFQSRRPNTSFCFLDIRSPGLGDTAMYLCATCKGGTGGNSPLHFGNGTRLTVT.

V gene TRBV2 combines with J gene TRBJ1-1; TRBD1 matches at 7 bases. There are 14 residues in the CDR3. From germline, CDR1 is SNHLY and CDR2 FYNNEI. V was pared by 2 bases and J by 4 bases, with 4 bases of the junction left unmatched. The CDR3 reads CASSELAGGTEAFF. The DNA for the CDR3 is TGTGCCAGCAGTGAATTAGCAGGGGGCACTGAAGCTTTCTTT.

This clone was detected once. The chain uses TRBV7-7 and TRBJ1-3; TRBD1 might be the D (6 bases). Germline V gene data show CDR1 as SSHAT and CDR2 as FNYEAQ (reference sequence). This CDR3 region has 13 residues. V was shortened by 4 bases and J by 8 bases, with 12 bases between the two germline ends. CDR3 sequence reads: CASSYRRGDTIYF. The CDR3 DNA reads TGTGCCAGCAGCTATCGAAGGGGGGACACCATATATTTT.

There are a few counts of this clone. The CDR3 DNA follows: TGTGCCAGCAGTACCTTGACATCGACCTACGAGCAGTACTTC. It is translated as CASSTLTSTYEQYF. The chain carries TRBV27 and TRBJ2-7, with D hard to call. CDR3 size: 14 residues. Looked up from germline, CDR1 is MNHEY and CDR2 is SMNVEV (reference sequence). The germline V and J ends were trimmed by 5 bases and 2 bases, with 13 bases remaining between them.

The chain carries TRBV28 and TRBJ2-5; D call uncertain. V shed 5 bases and J shed 5 bases, with 6 bases lying between them. The CDR3 covers 11 residues. Per germline, CDR1 MDHEN and CDR2 SYDVKM. CDR3 bases: TGTGCCAGCAGTCCCCGGGAGACCCAGTACTTC. Translating it yields CASSPRETQYF.

The chain combines TRBV9 with TRBJ1-2, with TRBD1 matching over 8 bases. This CDR3 region has 12 residues. Germline values: CDR1 SGDLS, CDR2 YYNGEE. Unmatched junction bases numbered 3, after V lost 7 bases and J lost 4 bases. The CDR3 sequence: CASSDRVYGYTF. The DNA for the CDR3 is TGTGCCAGCTCGGACAGGGTCTATGGCTACACCTTC.

The gene calls are TRBV27 and TRBJ2-1; no clear D. V shed 4 bases and J shed 5 bases, with 12 bases lying between them. The CDR3 covers 14 residues. CDR1 and CDR2 (germline): MNHEY, SMNVEV (reference sequence). CDR3 region: CASSSLLIHNEQFF. In nucleotides, the CDR3 is TGTGCCAGCAGTTCCCTTCTTATCCACAATGAGCAGTTCTTC.

The chain links TRBV30 to TRBJ1-5; 7 bases fit TRBD1. With 1 base clipped from V and 7 bases from J, the junction kept 4 bases outside the gene matches. From germline, CDR1 is GTSNPN and CDR2 SVGIG (reference sequence). This CDR3 has 13 amino acids. CDR3 loop: CAWSGGGGQPQHF. CDR3 bases: TGTGCCTGGAGTGGAGGGGGCGGGCAGCCCCAGCATTTT.

This chain joins TRBV18 and TRBJ2-2, with 8 bases identical to TRBD2. The CDR3 is 17 amino acids. Looked up from germline, CDR1 is KGHSH and CDR2 is LQKENI. The junction had 5 bases not matched to a gene; V was cut back by 2 bases and J by 0 bases. CDR3 in amino acids: CASSPTSGGTNTGELFF. The CDR3, as DNA: TGTGCCAGCTCACCAACCAGCGGGGGCACGAACACCGGGGAGCTGTTTTTT.

This rearrangement joins TRBV29-1 to TRBJ1-1; D ambiguous. Germline assignment: CDR1 SQVTM and CDR2 ANQGSEA. V lost 4 bases and J lost 2, with 5 bases in between. The CDR3 loop spans 11 amino acids. The chain's CDR3 is CSVGDNTEAFF. CDR3 bases: TGCAGCGTTGGGGATAACACTGAAGCTTTCTTT.

The chain couples TRBV5-1 to TRBJ2-7, with TRBD1 as a possible D gene (5 bases). With 2 bases removed from V and 5 bases from J, the gap between germline ends came to 23 bases. CDR3 size: 17 residues. Germline-derived CDR1 and CDR2 are SGHRS and YFSETQ. CDR3 bases: TGCGCCAGCAGCTTAGGGAACAGGCGCATCTCCACCGACGAGCAGTACTTC. Amino acids: CASSLGNRRISTDEQYF. Filled out from reference TRBV5-1 and TRBJ2-7, the complete variable domain reads KAGVTQTPRYLIKTRGQQVTLSCSPISGHRSVSWYQQTPGQGLQFLFEYFSETQRNKGNFPGRFSGRQFSNSRSEMNVSTLELGDSALYLCASSLGNRRISTDEQYFGPGTRLTVT.

The gene calls are TRBV28 and TRBJ2-7; 8 bases align to TRBD2. CDR3 length equals 13 residues. CDR1 MDHEN and CDR2 SYDVKM come from the germline V gene. The ends lost 7 bases at V and 5 bases at J; junction bases unmatched: 7. The DNA for the CDR3 is TGTGCCAGCAACGGCGGGAGGTTAGACGAGCAGTACTTC. It is translated as CASNGGRLDEQYF.